This TCR beta chain derives from a study of TIL therapy for anti-PD-1-resistant metastatic lung cancer. Overall study: Tumors carried a median about 1.5 non-synonymous mutations per megabase.

As for time point: pre-treatment sample, taken before nivolumab and TIL therapy. The CDR3 runs 16 residues. Between the trimmed V and J ends, which lost 5 bases and 0 bases, there was a span of 17 bases. From germline, CDR1 is MNHNS and CDR2 SASEGT. The libraries were made with immunoSEQ v3. Survey-level samples got 2 million to 2.5 million read pairs; deep-level samples got about 5-6.5 million. Clones were read by immunoSEQ multiplex PCR, and TCRdb kept only the in-frame ones, dropping some. This sample has about 60,000 clones, with around 68% found just once. Only one count was recorded for this clone.

The chain recombines TRBV6-1 with TRBJ2-7, with D perhaps being TRBD1 or TRBD2 (7 bases each). This receptor was taken from a person aged 25 to 80 with non-small cell lung cancer. The source was blood, collected at baseline. The chain's CDR3 is CASSQGGDRRSYEQYF. Here the CDR3 DNA reads TGTGCCAGCAGTCAAGGGGGGGACAGACGCTCCTACGAGCAGTACTTC.